Each of the 17 T cell receptor beta chains below was sequenced from the same sample in a study of blood T cell repertoires in COVID-19. The data were produced by immunoSEQ multiplex PCR, yet TCRdb's version contains in-frame clones alone and is incomplete. This table holds around 100,000 clones, 75% to 90% found once. The sequenced sample was peripheral blood. These receptors were taken from a woman in her 70s with active or convalescent COVID-19.

The rearrangement uses TRBV28 and TRBJ1-2, with D unresolved. The CDR3 sequence is 15 residues long. Trimming left V 1 base short and J 1 base short, with 10 bases between. The germline CDR1 and CDR2 sequences are MDHEN and SYDVKM. CDR3 DNA: TGTGCCAGCAGTTTATCCTACCTAGTTAACTATGGCTACACCTTC. Protein product: CASSLSYLVNYGYTF.

The CDR3 spells CASSESVAGGINEQFF. CDR3 sequence (DNA): TGTGCCAGCAGTGAATCTGTGGCGGGGGGTATTAATGAGCAGTTCTTC. The chain combines TRBV2 with TRBJ2-1; TRBD2 agrees at 8 bases. The ends lost 2 bases at V and 7 bases at J; junction bases unmatched: 10. CDR3 length: 16 residues. The germline V gene has CDR1 SNHLY and CDR2 FYNNEI.

This sequence joins TRBV5-1 and TRBJ1-3; 7 bases match TRBD1. CDR3 length equals 17 residues. Germline-derived CDR1 and CDR2 are SGHRS and YFSETQ. J gave up 0 bases and V 3 bases, and 9 bases lay outside the gene matches. CDR3 sequence reads: CASSSRPGQSSGNTIYF. The CDR3 DNA is TGCGCCAGCAGCTCGAGGCCGGGACAGAGCTCTGGAAACACCATATATTTT.

DNA for the CDR3: TGTGCCAGCAGACCCCGACTAGCGGGGGAGGAGACCCAGTACTTC. This gives the protein CASRPRLAGEETQYF. The chain combines TRBV7-2 with TRBJ2-5, with 12 bases matching TRBD2. J was trimmed by 5 bases and V by 6 bases; bases with no gene match: 7. The CDR3 has 15 amino acids. Looked up from germline, CDR1 is SGHTA and CDR2 is FQGNSA.

This chain links TRBV6-6 with TRBJ1-2, with TRBD1 as a possible D gene (5 bases). The length of the CDR3 is 12 residues. The V end lost 6 bases, the J end lost 6 bases, and 11 bases lay between the germline ends. Per germline, CDR1 MNHNY and CDR2 SVGAGI (reference sequence). The CDR3: CASSPKGHGYTF. For the CDR3, the DNA is TGTGCCAGCAGCCCCAAGGGGCATGGCTACACCTTC.

This rearrangement joins TRBV28 to TRBJ2-7; 8 bases map to TRBD1. CDR1 MDHEN and CDR2 SYDVKM come from the germline V gene. V lost 6 bases, J lost 5 bases, and 6 bases stayed unmatched. The CDR3 runs to 13 residues. In nucleotides, the CDR3 is TGTGCCAGCAGCCGGGACAGGAGCCACGAGCAGTACTTC. This sequence encodes CASSRDRSHEQYF.

The chain joins TRBV11-2 to TRBJ2-2, with 7 bases matching TRBD2. This CDR3 region has 15 residues. After removal of 8 bases from V and 0 bases from J, the junction contained 6 bases not matched to a gene. Germline V gives CDR1 SGHAT, CDR2 FQNNGV. CDR3 region: CASGWSGTNTGELFF. The CDR3 DNA reads TGTGCCAGCGGGTGGAGCGGGACGAACACCGGGGAGCTGTTTTTT. Combining the CDR3 with reference TRBV11-2 and TRBJ2-2 gives the whole variable domain EAGVAQSPRYKIIEKRQSVAFWCNPISGHATLYWYQQILGQGPKLLIQFQNNGVVDDSQLPKDRFSAERLKGVDSTLKIQPAKLEDSAVYLCASGWSGTNTGELFFGEGSRLTVL.

V usage is TRBV3-1 (or the pseudogene TRBV3-2) and J usage is TRBJ2-3; D may be TRBD1 (6 bases). The length of the CDR3 is 13 residues. The V gene's germline CDR1 is LGHDT and CDR2 YNNKEL (reference sequence). V gave up 3 bases and J gave up 12 bases, with 16 bases separating them. The CDR3 DNA sequence: TGTGCCAGCAGCCATCTCGGGGCAGGGGATCAGTATTTT. Protein product: CASSHLGAGDQYF.

The rearrangement links TRBV5-8 to TRBJ1-2; D perhaps matches TRBD1 (6 bases). In germline, CDR1 is SGHTS, CDR2 YDEGEE. The V gene lost 8 bases and the J gene lost 2 bases, with 19 bases spanning the gap. The CDR3 totals 15 residues. This CDR3 reads CASWDMDRGNYGYTF. The CDR3 nucleotides are TGTGCCAGTTGGGACATGGACAGAGGGAACTATGGCTACACCTTC.

This clone came up once. The chain carries TRBV9 and TRBJ1-2, with 8 nucleotides matching TRBD1. The germline V gene encodes CDR1 SGDLS and CDR2 YYNGEE. V was pared by 2 bases and J by 0 bases, with 6 bases of the junction left unmatched. This CDR3 has 16 residues. CDR3 nucleotide sequence: TGTGCCAGCAGCGTCGGGACAGGTCCTACTAACTATGGCTACACCTTC. Protein sequence: CASSVGTGPTNYGYTF. Supplemented by reference TRBV9 and TRBJ1-2, the full variable domain reads DSGVTQTPKHLITATGQRVTLRCSPRSGDLSVYWYQQSLDQGLQFLIQYYNGEERAKGNILERFSAQQFPDLHSELNLSSLELGDSALYFCASSVGTGPTNYGYTFGSGTRLTVV.

This clone was seen only once. The chain carries TRBV19 and TRBJ1-5; possible D gene TRBD1, 6 bases. CDR3 length: 14 amino acids. V lost 5 bases and J 0 bases, leaving 8 bases between the germline ends. In germline, CDR1 is LNHDA, CDR2 SQIVND (reference sequence). CDR3 protein: CASSAGASNQPQHF. The CDR3 region has the DNA TGTGCCAGTAGTGCAGGGGCTAGCAATCAGCCCCAGCATTTT.

This clone was found once. This chain uses TRBV19 with TRBJ2-5; TRBD2 aligns across 7 bases. Germline V lookup: CDR1 LNHDA, CDR2 SQIVND (reference sequence). The CDR3 totals 14 residues. Trimming removed 6 bases from V and 7 bases from J; junction bases left unmatched: 11. In DNA, the CDR3 is TGTGCCAGTAGATCGGGGACTACCTCATCGACCCAGTACTTC. Amino acid sequence: CASRSGTTSSTQYF.

The J gene is TRBJ1-1, the V gene TRBV28, with D maybe TRBD1 (5 bases). There are 15 residues in the CDR3. Germline lookup yields CDR1 MDHEN and CDR2 SYDVKM. V was cut by 4 bases and J by 0 bases, with 12 bases left in between. This chain's CDR3 is CASSSWGVMNTEAFF. As DNA, the CDR3 is TGTGCCAGCAGTTCCTGGGGGGTGATGAACACTGAAGCTTTCTTT.

This clone was observed a single time. V and J are TRBV7-2 and TRBJ2-1, with D possibly matching TRBD2 (5 bases). V was clipped by 1 base and J by 8 bases, with 15 bases between them. Germline V CDR1 and CDR2: SGHTA, FQGNSA. The CDR3 has 15 residues. The chain's CDR3 is CASSLVTPGSDEQFF. The CDR3 nucleotides read TGTGCCAGCAGCTTAGTAACTCCCGGTAGCGATGAGCAGTTCTTC.

This sequence joins TRBV11-3 and TRBJ1-6; D gene unclear. The germline V and J ends were trimmed by 0 bases and 0 bases, with 18 bases remaining between them. Germline CDR1 and CDR2: SGHNT and YENEEA. The CDR3 totals 20 residues. CDR3 region: CASSLDRPFRQSSYNSPLHF. For the CDR3, the DNA is TGTGCCAGCAGCTTAGATCGTCCATTCAGGCAGAGCTCCTATAATTCACCCCTCCACTTT.

J is TRBJ2-5 and V is TRBV9, with a weak D call TRBD2 (5 bases). The V gene lost 4 bases and the J gene lost 4 bases, with 14 bases spanning the gap. CDR3 size: 14 residues. Germline V gives CDR1 SGDLS, CDR2 YYNGEE. The DNA for the CDR3 is TGTGCCAGCAGCCCAAGAGGGCGAGGAGAGACCCAGTACTTC. This encodes CASSPRGRGETQYF.

This clone has a single count. CDR3 sequence reads: CASSLEMTGGYEQYF. The CDR3, as DNA: TGTGCCAGCAGCTTAGAGATGACAGGAGGCTACGAGCAGTACTTC. The chain is built from TRBV7-9 and TRBJ2-7, with D perhaps matching TRBD1 (6 bases). CDR1 and CDR2 (germline): SEHNR, FQNEAQ (reference sequence). The CDR3 length is 15 residues. V was cut by 1 base and J by 3 bases, with 13 bases left in between.